A single sample is the source of the 8 T cell receptor beta chains below, sequenced in a study of cytomegalovirus exposure and HLA in healthy donors. The data were produced by immunoSEQ multiplex PCR, yet TCRdb's version contains in-frame clones alone and is incomplete. The sample lists tens of thousands of clones; 85% to 95% were seen once. Sequenced material: PBMCs. Receptors originate from a young man in good health and CMV-seronegative.

The chain joins TRBV7-2 to TRBJ2-7; perhaps TRBD2 as D (5 bases). Germline assignment: CDR1 SGHTA and CDR2 FQGNSA. This CDR3 has 16 residues. The germline V and J ends were trimmed by 3 bases and 1 base, with 16 bases remaining between them. The CDR3 loop is CASSFPGNQGSYEQYF. The DNA of the CDR3 is TGTGCCAGCAGCTTTCCCGGGAATCAAGGGTCCTACGAGCAGTACTTC.

This chain links TRBV6-4 with TRBJ2-2; possible D gene TRBD1, 6 bases. The CDR3 runs to 14 residues. V lost 6 bases, J lost 2 bases, and 10 bases lay in between. Germline V lookup: CDR1 MRHNA, CDR2 SNTAGT. CDR3 coding DNA: TGTGCCAGCAGCGCCGGGACAAACACCGGGGAGCTGTTTTTT. Amino acid sequence: CASSAGTNTGELFF.

CDR3 loop: CASSPGDSPSYEQYF. The CDR3 bases are TGTGCCAGCAGCCCAGGGGACAGCCCCTCCTACGAGCAGTACTTC. J is TRBJ2-7 and V is TRBV28; TRBD1 aligns across 7 bases. This CDR3 is 15 amino acids long. Germline V gene data show CDR1 as MDHEN and CDR2 as SYDVKM. Losses at the gene ends were 6 bases for V and 0 bases for J; bases not matched to a gene: 8.

The chain is built from TRBV6-1 and TRBJ1-5, with TRBD1 matching 7 bases. V dropped 8 bases and J dropped 6; count of bases not matched to a gene: 4. CDR1 is MNHNS and CDR2 is SASEGT in the germline V gene. The CDR3 sequence is 12 residues long. CDR3 sequence (DNA): TGTGCCAGCCAGCAGGGGGGTCAGCCCCAGCATTTT. Protein: CASQQGGQPQHF.

The V call is TRBV9, the J call TRBJ2-7, with 8 bases identical to TRBD2. Germline-derived CDR1 and CDR2 are SGDLS and YYNGEE. The CDR3 is made up of 15 amino acids. The V segment lost 4 bases and the J segment 1 base; nucleotides outside the gene matches: 7. In DNA form, the CDR3 reads TGTGCCAGCAGCCCTGGTGGCGGGGGGTCCTACGAGCAGTACTTC. Translated: CASSPGGGGSYEQYF.

J is TRBJ2-7 and V is TRBV7-9; no clear D. The CDR3 totals 16 residues. The ends were cut back, 5 bases at V and 6 bases at J, with 23 bases in the middle. Per the germline V gene, CDR1 is SEHNR and CDR2 is FQNEAQ (reference sequence). CDR3 in DNA: TGTGCCAGCAGCACCGGAAGACTGGATAGGTGGCTCGAGCAGTACTTC. It codes for CASSTGRLDRWLEQYF.

This chain links TRBV7-9 with TRBJ2-7; the D gene is possibly TRBD2 (6 bases). Trimming left V 5 bases short and J 3 bases short, with 17 bases between. Germline V gene sequence: CDR1 SEHNR, CDR2 FQNEAQ (reference sequence). The CDR3 sequence is 15 residues long. Here the CDR3 reads CASSPPVRGGYEQYF. The CDR3, as DNA: TGTGCCAGCAGCCCCCCGGTGCGGGGAGGCTACGAGCAGTACTTC. Using reference TRBV7-9 and TRBJ2-7 for the parts outside the CDR3, the full variable domain is DTGVSQNPRHKITKRGQNVTFRCDPISEHNRLYWYRQTLGQGPEFLTYFQNEAQLEKSRLLSDRFSAERPKGSFSTLEIQRTEQGDSAMYLCASSPPVRGGYEQYFGPGTRLTVT.

The chain combines TRBV2 with TRBJ2-2; 8 positions match TRBD1. V was pared by 6 bases and J by 1 base, with 4 bases of the junction left unmatched. This CDR3 comprises 15 residues. Germline CDR1 SNHLY, CDR2 FYNNEI. CDR3 protein: CASSTGGRNTGELFF. DNA for the CDR3: TGTGCCAGCAGCACAGGGGGGAGGAACACCGGGGAGCTGTTTTTT.